This TCR beta chain appears in the sequencing data of a study of CD8+ T cells in alopecia areata. Whole-study context: Treated patients received oral tofacitinib, 5 to 10 mg twice daily. The protocol delivered tofacitinib for 6 to 18 months, then withdrew it for 6 months.

Points on this clone: Its antigen is not identified.

Lesional scalp punch biopsies and peripheral blood were collected from alopecia areata patients. Whole-study findings and limits: Elevated clonality characterized lesional scalp relative to normal scalp, particularly in alopecia totalis/universalis.

RNA extraction and reverse transcription yielded cDNA as sequencing template. Here immunoSEQ multiplex PCR was the method, and the copy in TCRdb shows in-frame clones only, minus some. The data show roughly 150,000 clones, more than 40% seen once. The CDR3 length is 16 residues. V lost 4 bases and J 6 bases, leaving 21 bases between the germline ends. This chain uses TRBV23-1 with TRBJ1-2, with D perhaps TRBD1 (5 bases). TRBV23-1 counts as an open reading frame of uncertain function. The sample was CD4+ T cells sorted from blood. The receptor was isolated from a human donor with alopecia areata. The CDR3 coding sequence is TGCGCCAGCAGTCCCACAGGCGGCGCATACGTTAATGGCTACACCTTC. Translating it yields CASSPTGGAYVNGYTF.